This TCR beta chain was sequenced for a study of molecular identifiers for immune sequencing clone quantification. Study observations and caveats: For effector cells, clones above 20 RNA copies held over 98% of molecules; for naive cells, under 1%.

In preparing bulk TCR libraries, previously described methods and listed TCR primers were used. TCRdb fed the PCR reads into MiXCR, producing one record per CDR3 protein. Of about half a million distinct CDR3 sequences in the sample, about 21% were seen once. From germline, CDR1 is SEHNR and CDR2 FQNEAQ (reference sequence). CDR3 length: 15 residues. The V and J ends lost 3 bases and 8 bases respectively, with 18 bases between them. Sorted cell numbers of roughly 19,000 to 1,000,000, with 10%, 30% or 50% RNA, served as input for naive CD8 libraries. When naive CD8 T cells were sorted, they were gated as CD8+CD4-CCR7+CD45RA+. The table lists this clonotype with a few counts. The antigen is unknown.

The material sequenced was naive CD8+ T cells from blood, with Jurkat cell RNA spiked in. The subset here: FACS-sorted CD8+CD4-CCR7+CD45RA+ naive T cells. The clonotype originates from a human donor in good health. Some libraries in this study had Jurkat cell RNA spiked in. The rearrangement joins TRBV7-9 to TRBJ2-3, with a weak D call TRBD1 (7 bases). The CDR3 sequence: CASSLRDSPQGTQYF. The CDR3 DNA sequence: TGTGCCAGCAGCTTGCGGGACAGTCCTCAGGGTACGCAGTATTTT. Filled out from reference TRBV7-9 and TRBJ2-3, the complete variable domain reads DTGVSQNPRHKITKRGQNVTFRCDPISEHNRLYWYRQTLGQGPEFLTYFQNEAQLEKSRLLSDRFSAERPKGSFSTLEIQRTEQGDSAMYLCASSLRDSPQGTQYFGPGTRLTVL.